What follows is one T cell receptor (beta chain) and its context. Its antigen is unknown. The data stem from a study of shared clonotypes between healthy human individuals. Background on the study: Each donor had three CD4 naive, three CD4 memory, two CD8 naive and one CD8 memory plate.

CDR3 length equals 11 residues. V was shortened by 5 bases and J by 7 bases, with 9 bases between the two germline ends. From germline, CDR1 is MNHEY and CDR2 SMNVEV (reference sequence). Study-level results: The sampled material consisted only of blood, and tissue repertoires are likely to differ. Genetic and exposure-history diversity was limited by the small donor number.

Using immunoSEQ multiplex PCR, the repertoire was profiled, and TCRdb retains in-frame clones only, with some absent. The sample records some 1.1 million clones, about 80% being singletons. There were no recent acute infections or vaccinations among the donors, who were healthy HIV-negative adults. The source of this sequence is a man younger than 30 in good health. Some clones in this sample may be carry-over from other donors' samples. The sample comprised memory CD4+ T cells from PBMCs. Subset in this sample: CD45RA-negative fraction. J is TRBJ2-7 and V is TRBV27; D is undetermined. CDR3 nucleotide sequence: TGTGCCAGCAGTGGCCGGCTGGAGCAGTACTTC. Translation: CASSGRLEQYF.